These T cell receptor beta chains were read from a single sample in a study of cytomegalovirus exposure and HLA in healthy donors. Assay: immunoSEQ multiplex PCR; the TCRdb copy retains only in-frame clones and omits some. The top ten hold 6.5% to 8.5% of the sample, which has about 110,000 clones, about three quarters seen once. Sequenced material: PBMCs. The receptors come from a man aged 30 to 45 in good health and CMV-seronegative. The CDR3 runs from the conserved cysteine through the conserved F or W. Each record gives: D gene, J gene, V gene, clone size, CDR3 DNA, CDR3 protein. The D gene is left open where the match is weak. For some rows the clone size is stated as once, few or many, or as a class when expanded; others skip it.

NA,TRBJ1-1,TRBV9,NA,TGTGCCAGCAGCGTTTGGGCAGGGAACACTGAAGCTTTCTTT,CASSVWAGNTEAFF
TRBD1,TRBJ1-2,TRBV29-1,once,TGCAGCGTCAAACAGGGGGCGAACTATGGCTACACCTTC,CSVKQGANYGYTF
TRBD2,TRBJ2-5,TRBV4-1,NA,TGCGCCAGCAGCCAAGTCGGGCTAGCGGGGGCCGGGGAGACCCAGTACTTC,CASSQVGLAGAGETQYF
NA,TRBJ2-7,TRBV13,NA,TGTGCCAGCAGCGAACAGGGGGGGAACTACGAGCAGTACTTC,CASSEQGGNYEQYF
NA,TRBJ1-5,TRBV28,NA,TGTGCCAGCAGCTTCCAGGGGACTAGCAATCAGCCCCAGCATTTT,CASSFQGTSNQPQHF
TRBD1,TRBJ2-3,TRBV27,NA,TGTGCCAGCAGTTTCCTCCCGCCGGGACAGGGGACAGATACGCAGTATTTT,CASSFLPPGQGTDTQYF
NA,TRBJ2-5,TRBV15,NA,TGTGCCACCAGCAGAGGGGACATGCCGGAAGAGACCCAGTACTTC,CATSRGDMPEETQYF
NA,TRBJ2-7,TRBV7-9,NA,TGTGCCAGCAGCTTACAGGGATCCCCAACCTACGAGCAGTACTTC,CASSLQGSPTYEQYF
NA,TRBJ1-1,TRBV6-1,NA,TGTGCCAGCAGGAGACAGCACACTGAAGCTTTCTTT,CASRRQHTEAFF
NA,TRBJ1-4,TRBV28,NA,TGTGCCAGCAGTTTATCACCCCTTGACAGGCCTTACACGACTAATGAAAAACTGTTTTTT,CASSLSPLDRPYTTNEKLFF
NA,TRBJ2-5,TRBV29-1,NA,TGCAGCGTTGAAGAGGACGGGGCAGGGGCGGAGACCCAGTACTTC,CSVEEDGAGAETQYF
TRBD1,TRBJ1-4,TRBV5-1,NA,TGCGCCAGCAGCATTCGGGACAGTTCGAATGAAAAACTGTTTTTT,CASSIRDSSNEKLFF
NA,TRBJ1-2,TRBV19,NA,TGTGCCAGTAGTACCCAAACACTTAGGACAGCCTCTAACTATGGCTACACCTTC,CASSTQTLRTASNYGYTF
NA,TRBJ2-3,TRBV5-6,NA,TGTGCCAGCAGCGGAGAAGATACGCAGTATTTT,CASSGEDTQYF
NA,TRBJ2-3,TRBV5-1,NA,TGCGCCAGCAGCTTGGCCCAGGACACAGATACGCAGTATTTT,CASSLAQDTDTQYF
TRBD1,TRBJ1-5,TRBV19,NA,TGTGCCAGTAGTACCCTCGGACAGGGAAAAGCGGCTCAGCCCCAGCATTTT,CASSTLGQGKAAQPQHF
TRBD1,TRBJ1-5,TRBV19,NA,TGTGCCAGTAGGTGGACAGGGGACAATCAGCCCCAGCATTTT,CASRWTGDNQPQHF
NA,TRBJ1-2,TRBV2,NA,TGTGCCAGCAGGAGCAGGGCAGGTTATGGCTACACCTTC,CASRSRAGYGYTF
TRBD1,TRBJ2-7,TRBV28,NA,TGTGCCAGCTTACCCGGACAGGGAGGACCCTCCTACGAGCAGTACTTC,CASLPGQGGPSYEQYF
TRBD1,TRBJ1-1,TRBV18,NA,TGTGCCAGCTCACCCGCGACAGGGGGAAACACTGAAGCTTTCTTT,CASSPATGGNTEAFF
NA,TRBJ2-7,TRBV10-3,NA,TGTGCCATCAAGGGGGACAACTCCTACGAGCAGTACTTC,CAIKGDNSYEQYF
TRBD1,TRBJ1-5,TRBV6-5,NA,TGTGCCAGCAGTCCGGGACAGGGCCCTCAGCCCCAGCATTTT,CASSPGQGPQPQHF
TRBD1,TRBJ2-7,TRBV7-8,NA,TGTGCCAGCAGCCCCCACGCCGGGACAGCCTATAACGAGCAGTACTTC,CASSPHAGTAYNEQYF
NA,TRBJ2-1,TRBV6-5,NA,TGTGCCAGCAGTTTTAGCTACTCCTACAATGAGCAGTTCTTC,CASSFSYSYNEQFF
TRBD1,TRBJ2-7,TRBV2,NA,TGTGCCACCACCGGGACAGGGTCCTTCTACGAGCAGTACTTC,CATTGTGSFYEQYF
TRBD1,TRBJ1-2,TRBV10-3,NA,TGTGCCATCGGGTCTCCCGGACAGGGGCTAGAGGGCTACACCTTC,CAIGSPGQGLEGYTF
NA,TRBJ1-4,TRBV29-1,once,TGCAGCGCTTCAGGGGCGGATAATGAAAAACTGTTTTTT,CSASGADNEKLFF